A single sample gave rise to the 30 T cell receptor beta chains below, sequenced in a study of blood T cell repertoires in COVID-19. Using immunoSEQ multiplex PCR, the repertoire was profiled, and TCRdb retains in-frame clones only, with some absent. This table has about 180,000 clones, more than 70% appearing once. The sample taken for sequencing was PBMCs or T cells enriched from blood (not recorded which). Receptor source: a man in his forties who had recovered from COVID-19.

The V and J genes are TRBV30 and TRBJ1-2; 7 bases agree with TRBD1. The V gene end was trimmed by 3 bases and the J gene end by 4 bases; junction bases not matched to a gene: 14. Germline V gives CDR1 GTSNPN, CDR2 SVGIG (reference sequence). The CDR3 has 16 amino acids. This chain's CDR3 is CAWRKERRTGAYGYTF. The CDR3 bases are TGTGCCTGGAGAAAGGAACGAAGGACAGGTGCCTATGGCTACACCTTC. Using reference TRBV30 and TRBJ1-2 for the parts outside the CDR3, the full variable domain is SQTIHQWPATLVQPVGSPLSLECTVEGTSNPNLYWYRQAAGRGLQLLFYSVGIGQISSEVPQNLSASRPQDRQFILSSKKLLLSDSGFYLCAWRKERRTGAYGYTFGSGTRLTVV.

The rearrangement links TRBV18 to TRBJ1-2; D uncertain. Trimming pared 2 bases from V and 3 bases from J, leaving 13 bases between. The CDR3 runs 15 residues. Germline assignment: CDR1 KGHSH and CDR2 LQKENI. The CDR3 nucleotides read TGTGCCAGCTCACCATCGGGGAGCCGATACTATGGCTACACCTTC. Its protein is CASSPSGSRYYGYTF.

The chain has TRBV19 and TRBJ1-3; TRBD1 is a possible D gene (6 bases). The CDR3 extends over 15 amino acids. From germline, CDR1 is LNHDA and CDR2 SQIVND (reference sequence). Trimming stripped 10 bases from V and 0 bases from J, with 16 bases between. CDR3 protein: CATREGVNSGNTIYF. The CDR3 DNA reads as TGTGCCACTCGAGAGGGGGTTAACTCTGGAAACACCATATATTTT.

The chain employs TRBV19 and TRBJ1-1; 7 nucleotides align to TRBD1. The CDR3 sequence is 16 residues long. The trim removed 5 bases at V and 3 bases at J, leaving 12 bases unmatched. Germline loops: CDR1 LNHDA, CDR2 SQIVND (reference sequence). The CDR3 region is CASSFLRQGKYTEAFF. In DNA, the CDR3 is TGTGCCAGTAGTTTCCTTCGACAGGGCAAATACACTGAAGCTTTCTTT.

The J gene is TRBJ2-7, the V gene TRBV10-3; 8 bases match TRBD1. The CDR3 consists of 14 residues. V shed 0 bases and J 9 bases; nucleotides not matched to a gene: 7. Germline V gene lookup returns CDR1 ENHRY and CDR2 SYGVKD. The CDR3 DNA sequence: TGTGCCATCAGTGAGTCGACAGGGGCGCTATGGCAGTACTTC. This encodes CAISESTGALWQYF.

The chain couples TRBV11-2 to TRBJ1-6; a weak D match, TRBD1 (5 bases). The CDR3 consists of 13 residues. Per germline, CDR1 SGHAT and CDR2 FQNNGV. The ends were cut back, 6 bases at V and 8 bases at J, with 11 bases in the middle. The CDR3 sequence is CASRPDSYSPLHF. CDR3 nucleotide sequence: TGTGCCAGCAGGCCCGACAGTTATTCACCCCTCCACTTT.

This chain joins TRBV19 and TRBJ2-1; D remains unclear. CDR1 is LNHDA and CDR2 is SQIVND in the germline V gene (reference sequence). Trimming left V 6 bases short and J 10 bases short, with 10 bases between. The CDR3 totals 11 residues. DNA of the CDR3: TGTGCCAGTAGGAACAGCATAGAGCAGTTCTTC. Its protein is CASRNSIEQFF.

This clone was found many times. This chain links TRBV28 with TRBJ1-6; D perhaps matches TRBD1 (5 bases). There are 12 residues in the CDR3. Germline CDR1 is MDHEN and CDR2 is SYDVKM. V lost 6 bases and J 14 bases, leaving 14 bases between the germline ends. The CDR3 DNA is TGTGCCAGCAGCCCAAGGTGGGGGGCCCTCCACTTT. Its protein is CASSPRWGALHF.

The V gene is TRBV9, the J gene TRBJ2-1, with D possibly matching TRBD1 (6 bases). The CDR3 loop spans 13 amino acids. Germline V lookup: CDR1 SGDLS, CDR2 YYNGEE. Trimming stripped 3 bases from V and 7 bases from J, with 11 bases between. CDR3 sequence: CASSARQVNEQFF. The CDR3 DNA reads as TGTGCCAGCAGCGCGCGACAGGTAAATGAGCAGTTCTTC.

V is TRBV29-1 and J is TRBJ1-1; no clear D gene. This CDR3 has 17 residues. V was pared by 4 bases and J by 0 bases, with 21 bases between. Looked up from germline, CDR1 is SQVTM and CDR2 is ANQGSEA. CDR3: CSVVEMNGSLMNTEAFF. As DNA, the CDR3 is TGCAGCGTTGTCGAGATGAACGGTAGCCTCATGAACACTGAAGCTTTCTTT.

This chain links TRBV19 with TRBJ1-3, with a tentative D call TRBD1 (6 bases). The CDR3 consists of 16 residues. CDR1 is LNHDA, CDR2 SQIVND, per germline (reference sequence). Trimming stripped 11 bases from V and 0 bases from J, with 20 bases between. This chain's CDR3 is CASRKDRADSGNTIYF. CDR3 in DNA: TGTGCCTCGCGAAAGGACAGAGCCGACTCTGGAAACACCATATATTTT.

V is TRBV2 and J is TRBJ1-6, with D possibly TRBD1 on 5 matching bases. This CDR3 spans 14 amino acids. V lost 6 bases and J 6 bases, leaving 12 bases between the germline ends. Per the germline V gene, CDR1 is SNHLY and CDR2 is FYNNEI. The CDR3 region is CASRFREPNSPLHF. The CDR3 DNA reads TGTGCCAGCAGATTCAGGGAACCTAATTCACCCCTCCACTTT.

The chain links TRBV3-1 (or the pseudogene TRBV3-2) to TRBJ2-3; 12 bases fit TRBD1. The CDR3 has 16 amino acids. The germline gives CDR1 LGHDT, CDR2 YNNKEL (reference sequence). Unmatched junction bases numbered 6, after V lost 4 bases and J lost 4 bases. CDR3 amino acids: CASSPGTGGTPDTQYF. Written as DNA, the CDR3 is TGTGCCAGCAGCCCCGGGACAGGGGGCACCCCAGATACGCAGTATTTT.

The chain recombines TRBV9 with TRBJ1-6, with a tentative D call TRBD1 (5 bases). Trimming left V 0 bases short and J 10 bases short, with 11 bases between. The CDR3 has 14 amino acids. Germline loops: CDR1 SGDLS, CDR2 YYNGEE. CDR3 coding DNA: TGTGCCAGCAGCGTAGAGGGGATGGAATCACCCCTCCACTTT. Translated, it gives CASSVEGMESPLHF.

The V call is TRBV28, the J call TRBJ2-1; TRBD2 matches at 7 bases. Germline CDR1 and CDR2: MDHEN and SYDVKM. CDR3 length equals 13 residues. Trimming cost V 3 bases and J 7 bases; bases outside gene matches: 3. The chain's CDR3 is CASSLGTKNEQFF. In nucleotides, the CDR3 is TGTGCCAGCAGTTTGGGGACTAAAAATGAGCAGTTCTTC. Using reference TRBV28 and TRBJ2-1 for the parts outside the CDR3, the full variable domain is DVKVTQSSRYLVKRTGEKVFLECVQDMDHENMFWYRQDPGLGLRLIYFSYDVKMKEKGDIPEGYSVSREKKERFSLILESASTNQTSMYLCASSLGTKNEQFFGPGTRLTVL.

This chain links TRBV24-1 with TRBJ2-2; D is possibly TRBD1 (6 bases). Trimming removed 0 bases from V and 3 bases from J, with 10 bases in between. CDR3 length equals 16 residues. Germline assignment: CDR1 KGHDR and CDR2 SFDVKD. CDR3 loop: CATSDLDRRYTGELFF. CDR3 bases: TGTGCCACCAGTGATTTGGACAGGCGGTACACCGGGGAGCTGTTTTTT.

This clone is a singleton in its sample. This chain uses TRBV9 with TRBJ2-3; tentatively, D is TRBD1 (5 bases). Looked up from germline, CDR1 is SGDLS and CDR2 is YYNGEE. V gave up 2 bases and J gave up 5 bases, with 9 bases separating them. The CDR3 contains 13 residues. CDR3 coding DNA: TGTGCCAGCAGCGTGGGGCAAGAAGATACGCAGTATTTT. Its protein product is CASSVGQEDTQYF.

The chain uses TRBV5-1 and TRBJ2-5, with a possible D match to TRBD1 (6 bases). The CDR3 runs to 15 residues. CDR1 and CDR2 (germline): SGHRS, YFSETQ. V was clipped by 4 bases and J by 2 bases, with 15 bases between them. The CDR3 is CASSPTGHTQETQYF. The CDR3 bases are TGCGCCAGCAGCCCCACGGGACACACACAAGAGACCCAGTACTTC.

V is TRBV7-3 and J is TRBJ2-1, with D perhaps TRBD1 (5 bases). V was pared by 2 bases and J by 5 bases, with 13 bases between. CDR3 length: 15 amino acids. Germline V CDR1 and CDR2: SGHTA, FQGTGA. CDR3 protein: CASSLGQRTNNEQFF. CDR3 coding DNA: TGTGCCAGCAGCTTAGGGCAGAGGACAAACAATGAGCAGTTCTTC.

This sequence joins TRBV6-5 and TRBJ1-2, with D tentatively TRBD1 (5 bases). Looked up from germline, CDR1 is MNHEY and CDR2 is SVGAGI. V was trimmed by 2 bases and J by 4 bases, leaving 8 bases between them. There are 13 residues in the CDR3. The CDR3 DNA is TGTGCCAGCAGTTACCGGCAGGGCTATGGCTACACCTTC. This encodes CASSYRQGYGYTF.

The chain carries TRBV28 and TRBJ2-7; 10 nucleotides match TRBD1. The CDR3 contains 14 residues. Germline trimming cut 6 bases from V and 3 bases from J; bases unmatched to any gene: 5. The germline gives CDR1 MDHEN, CDR2 SYDVKM. CDR3 coding DNA: TGTGCCAGCAGCCTATGGACAGGGGGCTACGAGCAGTACTTC. The encoded protein is CASSLWTGGYEQYF.

The chain links TRBV28 to TRBJ2-5, with 8 nucleotides matching TRBD1. V lost 6 bases and J lost 1; bases outside the gene matches: 7. The length of the CDR3 is 15 residues. CDR1 and CDR2 from the germline V gene are MDHEN and SYDVKM. The CDR3 reads CASSGDGQGQETQYF. The CDR3 DNA sequence: TGTGCCAGCAGCGGAGATGGACAGGGCCAAGAGACCCAGTACTTC.

CDR3 amino acids: CASSPREGGNSPLHF. The CDR3 coding sequence is TGTGCCAGCTCCCCCCGGGAGGGTGGAAATTCACCCCTCCACTTT. The rearrangement links TRBV18 to TRBJ1-6; the D is unclear. V lost 6 bases, J lost 7 bases, and 16 bases lay in between. This CDR3 has 15 residues. Germline CDR1 is KGHSH and CDR2 is LQKENI.

V is TRBV7-9 and J is TRBJ2-7; 8 positions match TRBD1. Per the germline V gene, CDR1 is SEHNR and CDR2 is FQNEAQ (reference sequence). This CDR3 is 15 amino acids long. V lost 2 bases, J lost 3 bases, and 6 bases stayed unmatched. The CDR3 sequence is CASSLIRQGFYEQYF. The CDR3 region has the DNA TGTGCCAGCAGCTTAATTCGACAGGGGTTCTACGAGCAGTACTTC.

The chain recombines TRBV20-1 with TRBJ2-7; D is ambiguous. V dropped 3 bases and J dropped 4 bases, with 7 bases sitting between them. Germline assignment: CDR1 DFQATT and CDR2 SNEGSKA (reference sequence). This CDR3 spans 11 amino acids. CDR3 sequence (DNA): TGCAGTGCTAGGAGAGAGTACGAGCAGTACTTC. Translation: CSARREYEQYF.

CDR3 residues: CASSPMGQINQPQHF. The CDR3 coding sequence is TGTGCCAGTAGTCCAATGGGGCAGATAAATCAGCCCCAGCATTTT. The rearrangement links TRBV19 to TRBJ1-5; D is perhaps TRBD1 (5 bases). The CDR3 length is 15 residues. The germline CDR1 and CDR2 sequences are LNHDA and SQIVND (reference sequence). Trimming left V 5 bases short and J 4 bases short, with 15 bases between. Supplemented by reference TRBV19 and TRBJ1-5, the full variable domain reads DGGITQSPKYLFRKEGQNVTLSCEQNLNHDAMYWYRQDPGQGLRLIYYSQIVNDFQKGDIAEGYSVSREKKESFPLTVTSAQKNPTAFYLCASSPMGQINQPQHFGDGTRLSIL.

V gene TRBV2 combines with J gene TRBJ2-3; 8 bases are shared with TRBD1. Looked up from germline, CDR1 is SNHLY and CDR2 is FYNNEI. The V segment lost 6 bases and the J segment 3 bases; nucleotides outside the gene matches: 8. The CDR3 sequence is 15 residues long. The CDR3 DNA is TGTGCCAGCAGGGAGGACAGGGTGGGAACAGATACGCAGTATTTT. This sequence encodes CASREDRVGTDTQYF.

J is TRBJ1-2 and V is TRBV5-4, with no clear D. In germline, CDR1 is SGHNT, CDR2 YYREEE (reference sequence). V was trimmed by 3 bases and J by 4 bases, leaving 13 bases between them. This CDR3 is built from 14 residues. The CDR3 coding sequence is TGTGCCAGCAGCTCGAGCCTCGGCGGCTATGGCTACACCTTC. Its translation: CASSSSLGGYGYTF.

The CDR3 sequence: CASSLDWAANTEAFF. The CDR3 coding sequence is TGCGCCAGCAGCCTAGACTGGGCAGCCAACACTGAAGCTTTCTTT. This chain joins TRBV4-1 and TRBJ1-1; no definite D call. This CDR3 comprises 15 residues. Germline lookup yields CDR1 MGHRA and CDR2 YSYEKL. V was pared by 4 bases and J by 2 bases, with 14 bases between.

This clone was picked up a small number of times. The chain recombines TRBV6-5 with TRBJ1-5, with TRBD1 matching 10 bases. Germline V gene lookup returns CDR1 MNHEY and CDR2 SVGAGI. V was pared by 6 bases and J by 6 bases, with 8 bases of the junction left unmatched. This CDR3 spans 15 amino acids. The CDR3 protein is CASSPLWTGGQPQHF. CDR3 nucleotides: TGTGCCAGCAGCCCATTATGGACAGGGGGTCAGCCCCAGCATTTT.